The source of this T cell receptor (beta chain) is a study of T cell responses to AZD1222 COVID-19 vaccine. Study as a whole: Recipients boosted at about 4 weeks or about 12 weeks are pooled.

V was shortened by 3 bases and J by 2 bases, with 11 bases between the two germline ends. Per the germline V gene, CDR1 is LNHDA and CDR2 is SQIVND (reference sequence). CDR3 size: 14 residues. The repertoire was sequenced with immunoSEQ multiplex PCR; TCRdb's copy has only in-frame clones and lacks some. The table includes tens of thousands of clones, 70% to 80% detected once. The receptor's source is an adult in good health. The genes are TRBV19 and TRBJ2-7; either TRBD1 or TRBD2 may fit D (6 bases each). The sequenced sample was peripheral blood, obtained on day 0 of AZD1222 vaccination. In DNA form, the CDR3 reads TGTGCCAGTAGTATCGGAGGGGGAGCCTACGAGCAGTACTTC. Encoded protein: CASSIGGGAYEQYF.